Following are 18 T cell receptor beta chains from one sample sequenced in a study of response to subunit inactivated influenza vaccine. TCRdb used MiXCR to reprocess the RT-PCR reads, holding one entry per CDR3 protein. The sample holds around 520,000 distinct CDR3 sequences, about 25% seen once. The starting material was CD4+ T cells sorted from PBMCs, obtained less than 6 days after vaccination. The receptors were gathered from a man in his fifties who received an inactivated influenza vaccine.

This chain links TRBV12-3 or TRBV12-4 with TRBJ1-2; D ambiguous. The CDR3 loop spans 13 amino acids. The V gene lost 6 bases and the J gene lost 3 bases, with 11 bases spanning the gap. CDR3 in amino acids: CASSSGSDYGYTF. The CDR3, as DNA: TGTGCCAGCAGCTCTGGCTCTGACTATGGCTACACCTTC.

The chain employs TRBV10-3 and TRBJ1-2, with 7 positions matching TRBD1. CDR1 ENHRY and CDR2 SYGVKD come from the germline V gene. Trimming at V came to 8 bases and at J to 7 bases, leaving 10 bases not matched to a gene. The CDR3 runs 13 residues. This CDR3 reads CAIGDSLGGGYTF. In DNA, the CDR3 is TGTGCCATCGGGGACAGCCTGGGGGGTGGCTACACCTTC.

The rearrangement joins TRBV3-1 to TRBJ1-6; 10 nucleotides agree with TRBD1. The CDR3 totals 15 residues. Germline trimming cut 5 bases from V and 9 bases from J; bases unmatched to any gene: 7. Germline V lookup: CDR1 LGHDT, CDR2 YNNKEL (reference sequence). The CDR3 spells CASSSPGQGTSPLHF. Here the CDR3 DNA reads TGTGCCAGCAGCAGTCCGGGACAGGGGACTTCACCCCTCCACTTT. The full variable domain, in which reference TRBV3-1 and TRBJ1-6 provide the parts outside the CDR3, is DTAVSQTPKYLVTQMGNDKSIKCEQNLGHDTMYWYKQDSKKFLKIMFSYNNKELIINETVPNRFSPKSPDKAHLNLHINSLELGDSAVYFCASSSPGQGTSPLHFGNGTRLTVT.

This clonotype was counted a few times. The chain uses TRBV12-3 or TRBV12-4 and TRBJ2-7; D not resolved. Trimming removed 3 bases from V and 0 bases from J, with 6 bases in between. CDR3 length: 13 amino acids. The CDR3 region has the DNA TGTGCCAGCAGTTTCCCAGCCTCCTACGAGCAGTACTTC. It is translated as CASSFPASYEQYF.

Comments on this clonotype: Its ends do not fully match the called genes, so a read error is possible. The V call is TRBV11-2, the J call TRBJ2-3, with 9 bases fitting TRBD2. Germline CDR1 and CDR2: SGHAT and FQNNGV. This CDR3 has 17 residues. CDR3 coding DNA: TGTGCCCGCAGCTTAGGACCTCTAGCGGGGTACACAGATACGCAGTATTTT. Encoded protein: CARSLGPLAGYTDTQYF.

Points on this clonotype: This may stem from a read error, because a much larger clone lies one nucleotide away. The V and J genes are TRBV12-3 or TRBV12-4 and TRBJ1-3; D gene ambiguous. The CDR3 extends over 13 amino acids. CDR3 loop: CASRQTSGITIYF. The CDR3 bases are TGTGCCAGCAGACAGACCTCTGGAATCACCATATATTTT.

This rearrangement joins TRBV20-1 to TRBJ2-1; D possibly corresponds to TRBD1 (7 bases). The V end lost 3 bases, the J end lost 4 bases, and 13 bases lay between the germline ends. The CDR3 totals 14 residues. Germline V lookup: CDR1 DFQATT, CDR2 SNEGSKA (reference sequence). The CDR3 sequence is CSARYAGQYNEQFF. The CDR3 nucleotides are TGCAGTGCTAGGTACGCGGGACAGTACAATGAGCAGTTCTTC.

This clonotype was detected only a few times. The chain carries TRBV7-2 and TRBJ2-1; a weak D match, TRBD1 (6 bases). Germline V lookup: CDR1 SGHTA, CDR2 FQGNSA. V was trimmed by 3 bases and J by 9 bases, leaving 12 bases between them. CDR3 length: 13 residues. The CDR3 spells CASSFHRESEQFF. As DNA, the CDR3 is TGTGCCAGCAGCTTCCACAGGGAGAGTGAGCAGTTCTTC.

The rearrangement links TRBV10-3 to TRBJ2-3; 10 bases are shared with TRBD2. The length of the CDR3 is 14 residues. Germline V CDR1 and CDR2: ENHRY, SYGVKD. The V segment lost 6 bases and the J segment 1 base; nucleotides outside the gene matches: 1. In nucleotides, the CDR3 is TGTGCCATCAGCGGGACTAGCGGCACAGATACGCAGTATTTT. Its protein product is CAISGTSGTDTQYF.

In this sample, this clonotype turned up a few times. The V gene is TRBV20-1, the J gene TRBJ1-1; D remains unclear. In germline, CDR1 is DFQATT, CDR2 SNEGSKA (reference sequence). Deletions cut 5 bases from V and 12 bases from J, with 22 bases between. This CDR3 region has 13 residues. The CDR3 DNA sequence: TGCAGTGCTTCTGACGGTGTACTGGTGAAAACTTTCTTT. Protein: CSASDGVLVKTFF.

This chain connects TRBV20-1 to TRBJ2-5, with TRBD2 as a possible D gene (6 bases). This CDR3 contains 13 residues. Trimming pared 6 bases from V and 0 bases from J, leaving 11 bases between. CDR1 and CDR2 (germline): DFQATT, SNEGSKA (reference sequence). For the CDR3, the DNA is TGCAGTGCCGCCCGGACTAACCAAGAGACCCAGTACTTC. Translated, it gives CSAARTNQETQYF.

The chain is built from TRBV4-3 and TRBJ2-5; TRBD2 matches 12 bases. Germline-derived CDR1 and CDR2 are LGHNA and YSLEER. Trimming removed 0 bases from V and 9 bases from J; junction bases left unmatched: 17. There are 19 residues in the CDR3. CDR3 loop: CASSQDFMTSGGLLRSQYF. CDR3 in DNA: TGCGCCAGCAGCCAAGATTTCATGACTAGCGGGGGCCTTTTAAGGTCCCAGTACTTC.

In DNA form, the CDR3 reads TGTGCCAGCAGCGTAGCTACAGGCTCCTATGGCTACACCTTC. Translating gives CASSVATGSYGYTF. J is TRBJ1-2 and V is TRBV9; TRBD1 is a possible D gene (5 bases). The V end lost 0 bases, the J end lost 4 bases, and 10 bases lay between the germline ends. Germline assignment: CDR1 SGDLS and CDR2 YYNGEE. CDR3 size: 14 residues.

On this clonotype: A much larger clone differs from this one at a single base, so this may be a read error. The J gene is TRBJ2-5, the V gene TRBV12-3 or TRBV12-4; 10 bases fit TRBD2. The CDR3 runs to 16 residues. The V gene end was trimmed by 5 bases and the J gene end by 7 bases; junction bases not matched to a gene: 13. The CDR3 region is CASSTGTSAGVGTQYF. CDR3 DNA sequence: TGTGCCAGCAGTACCGGGACTAGCGCGGGAGTTGGGACCCAGTACTTC.

The V call is TRBV11-2, the J call TRBJ2-3; TRBD2 matches 8 bases. Trimming took 8 bases from V and 5 from J; bases not matched to a gene: 12. CDR3 length: 15 residues. Germline V gives CDR1 SGHAT, CDR2 FQNNGV. The CDR3 spells CASSGGGGSRDTQYF. CDR3 nucleotides: TGTGCCAGCTCCGGGGGGGGTGGTAGTAGAGATACGCAGTATTTT. The whole variable domain, remainder taken from reference TRBV11-2 and TRBJ2-3, is EAGVAQSPRYKIIEKRQSVAFWCNPISGHATLYWYQQILGQGPKLLIQFQNNGVVDDSQLPKDRFSAERLKGVDSTLKIQPAKLEDSAVYLCASSGGGGSRDTQYFGPGTRLTVL.

The CDR3 loop is CASSLSVGEQYF. As DNA, the CDR3 is TGTGCCAGCAGTTTATCGGTGGGGGAGCAGTACTTC. The chain has TRBV7-2 and TRBJ2-7, with D hard to call. Germline CDR1 and CDR2: SGHTA and FQGNSA. The V end lost 6 bases, the J end lost 7 bases, and 13 bases lay between the germline ends. CDR3 length: 12 residues.

The table lists this clonotype with many counts. The chain joins TRBV7-2 to TRBJ2-7, with 9 bases lining up with TRBD2. Trimming cost V 3 bases and J 3 bases; bases outside gene matches: 3. The germline V gene has CDR1 SGHTA and CDR2 FQGNSA. The CDR3 has 14 residues. CDR3 sequence reads: CASSLTSGIYEQYF. The DNA of the CDR3 is TGTGCCAGCAGCTTGACTAGCGGAATCTACGAGCAGTACTTC.

This clonotype was seen a handful of times. V usage is TRBV12-3 or TRBV12-4 and J usage is TRBJ2-5, with 7 bases fitting TRBD2. This CDR3 is 15 amino acids long. Unmatched junction bases numbered 12, after V lost 8 bases and J lost 3 bases. Written as DNA, the CDR3 is TGTGCCAGCGCCGGGGTAGCGGGTAGAAAAGAGACCCAGTACTTC. Translation gives CASAGVAGRKETQYF.